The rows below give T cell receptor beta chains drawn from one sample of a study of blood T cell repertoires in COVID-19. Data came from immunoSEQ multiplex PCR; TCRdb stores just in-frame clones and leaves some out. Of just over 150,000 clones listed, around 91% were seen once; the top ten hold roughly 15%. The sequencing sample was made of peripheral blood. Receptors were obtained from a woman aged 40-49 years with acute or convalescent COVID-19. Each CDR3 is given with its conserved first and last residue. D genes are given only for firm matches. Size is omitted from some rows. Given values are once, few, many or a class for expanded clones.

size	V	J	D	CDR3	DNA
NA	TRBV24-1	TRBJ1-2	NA	CATSDSDSLGGYTF	TGTGCCACCAGTGACTCCGACAGCCTTGGAGGCTACACCTTC
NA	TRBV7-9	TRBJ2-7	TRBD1	CASTWTGQSEYEQYF	TGTGCCAGCACTTGGACAGGACAATCGGAATACGAGCAGTACTTC
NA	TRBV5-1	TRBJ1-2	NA	CASSLGTVYGYTF	TGCGCCAGCAGCTTGGGGACAGTCTATGGCTACACCTTC
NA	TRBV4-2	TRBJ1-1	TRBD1	CASSIHRGNTEAFF	TGTGCCAGCAGTATCCACAGGGGTAACACTGAAGCTTTCTTT
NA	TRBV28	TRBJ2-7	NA	CATFDWRSYEQYF	TGTGCCACCTTTGACTGGCGCTCCTACGAGCAGTACTTC
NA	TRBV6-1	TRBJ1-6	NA	CASSDLRVNSPLHF	TGTGCCAGCAGTGACCTCAGGGTTAACTCACCCCTCCACTTT
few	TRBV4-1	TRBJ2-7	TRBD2	CASSQAFGAGAYEQYF	TGCGCCAGCAGCCAGGCTTTCGGGGCGGGGGCCTACGAGCAGTACTTC
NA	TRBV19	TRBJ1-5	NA	CATARDGNQPQHF	TGTGCCACCGCGCGGGATGGCAATCAGCCCCAGCATTTT
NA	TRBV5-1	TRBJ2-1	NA	CASSLVASRTTNEQFF	TGCGCCAGCAGCTTGGTGGCTAGCCGAACTACGAATGAGCAGTTCTTC
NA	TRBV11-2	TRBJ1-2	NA	CASSPPGGLGGYTF	TGTGCCAGCAGCCCTCCTGGGGGGTTGGGTGGCTACACCTTC
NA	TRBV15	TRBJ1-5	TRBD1	CATSRERTGGNQPQHF	TGTGCCACCAGCAGAGAGAGGACAGGGGGCAATCAGCCCCAGCATTTT
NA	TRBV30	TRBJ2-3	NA	CAWSPGVIFADTQYF	TGTGCCTGGAGTCCGGGAGTCATCTTCGCAGATACGCAGTATTTT
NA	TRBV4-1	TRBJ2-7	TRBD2	CASSQDGAGGFYEQYF	TGCGCCAGCAGCCAAGACGGGGCGGGAGGATTCTACGAGCAGTACTTC
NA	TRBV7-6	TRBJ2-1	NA	CASSPQGEDRSVHGEQFF	TGTGCCAGCAGCCCCCAAGGGGAGGACCGAAGTGTTCATGGTGAGCAGTTCTTC
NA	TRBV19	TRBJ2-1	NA	CATHSGDLVYNEQFF	TGTGCCACCCACTCCGGGGACTTGGTTTACAATGAGCAGTTCTTC
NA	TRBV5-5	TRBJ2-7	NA	CASSLSDSNYEQYF	TGTGCCAGCAGCCTTTCGGACAGTAACTACGAGCAGTACTTC
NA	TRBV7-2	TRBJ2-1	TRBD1	CASSFTGANEQFF	TGTGCCAGCAGCTTTACAGGGGCCAATGAGCAGTTCTTC
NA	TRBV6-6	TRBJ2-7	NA	CASSYSAGSPYEQYF	TGTGCCAGCAGTTACTCGGCGGGATCCCCCTACGAGCAGTACTTC
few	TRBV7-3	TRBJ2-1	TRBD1	CASSFAPQGASNEQFF	TGTGCCAGCAGCTTTGCCCCCCAGGGGGCGAGCAATGAGCAGTTCTTC
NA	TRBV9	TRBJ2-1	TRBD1	CASSLSWGQGTYNEQFF	TGTGCCAGCAGCCTCAGCTGGGGACAGGGGACCTACAATGAGCAGTTCTTC
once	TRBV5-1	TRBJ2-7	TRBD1	CASSLKMGQGDVYEQYF	TGCGCCAGCAGCTTGAAGATGGGACAGGGGGACGTTTACGAGCAGTACTTC
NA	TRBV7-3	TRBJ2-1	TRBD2	CASSLGTSGLYNEQFF	TGTGCCAGCAGCTTAGGGACTAGCGGGCTGTATAATGAGCAGTTCTTC
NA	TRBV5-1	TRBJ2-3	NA	CASSVTGPATDTQYF	TGCGCCAGCAGCGTGACAGGCCCAGCCACAGATACGCAGTATTTT
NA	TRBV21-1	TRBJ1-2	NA	CASSKEEGVTANYGYTF	TGTGCCAGCAGCAAAGAAGAGGGGGTGACAGCTAACTATGGCTACACCTTC
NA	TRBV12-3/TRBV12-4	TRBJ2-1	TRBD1	CASRPRGPEQFF	TGTGCCAGCAGACCAAGGGGGCCTGAGCAGTTCTTC
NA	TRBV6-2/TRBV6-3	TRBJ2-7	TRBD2	CASSYLLAGQFSYEQYF	TGTGCCAGCAGTTACCTCCTAGCGGGCCAATTCTCCTACGAGCAGTACTTC
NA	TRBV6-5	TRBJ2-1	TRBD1	CASVRDRSHNEQFF	TGTGCCAGCGTCCGGGACAGGTCCCACAATGAGCAGTTCTTC
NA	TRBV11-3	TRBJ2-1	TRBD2	CASSLRSGLAGEQFF	TGTGCCAGCAGCTTACGCTCAGGACTAGCGGGTGAGCAGTTCTTC
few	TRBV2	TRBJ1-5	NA	CASGEGPINQPQHF	TGTGCCAGCGGGGAGGGACCGATAAATCAGCCCCAGCATTTT
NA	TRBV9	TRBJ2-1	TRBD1	CASSLPGQGIQNEQFF	TGTGCCAGCAGCTTACCGGGACAGGGGATACAGAATGAGCAGTTCTTC
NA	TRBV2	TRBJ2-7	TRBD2	CASSEGPAGVSEQYF	TGTGCCAGCAGTGAAGGACCAGCGGGAGTTTCCGAGCAGTACTTC
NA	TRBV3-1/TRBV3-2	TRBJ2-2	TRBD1	CASSHRTGGTGELFF	TGTGCCAGCAGCCATCGAACAGGGGGCACCGGGGAGCTGTTTTTT
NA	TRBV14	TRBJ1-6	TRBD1	CASSIDRAASPLHF	TGTGCCAGCAGTATCGACAGGGCCGCTTCACCCCTCCACTTT
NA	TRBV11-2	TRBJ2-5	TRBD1	CASSHTPGQGQETQYF	TGTGCCAGCAGCCATACCCCGGGACAGGGGCAAGAGACCCAGTACTTC
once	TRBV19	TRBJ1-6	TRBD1	CASRDRGKSPLHF	TGTGCCAGTAGGGACAGGGGAAAATCACCCCTCCACTTT
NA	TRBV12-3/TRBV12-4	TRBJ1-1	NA	CASNKQENTEAFF	TGTGCCAGCAACAAACAGGAGAACACTGAAGCTTTCTTT
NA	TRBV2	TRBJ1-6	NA	CASSEVENSPLHF	TGTGCCAGCAGTGAGGTGGAGAATTCACCCCTCCACTTT